This is a list of T cell receptor beta chains from one sample in a study of tumor-infiltrating lymphocytes in oesophageal squamous cell carcinoma. One entry per CDR3 protein results from TCRdb running MiXCR on the PCR reads. Of around 18,000 distinct CDR3 sequences listed, 35% to 50% were seen once; the top ten hold under 35%. Material: esophageal tumor tissue. These receptors came from a male donor with esophageal squamous cell carcinoma. Both conserved end residues are part of each CDR3. Fields, in order: clone size, J gene, D gene, V gene, CDR3 DNA, CDR3 protein. The D gene is left open where the match is weak. Where a row states a size, it is once, few, many or the class of an expanded clone; other rows omit it.

>NA|TRBJ2-1|TRBD2|TRBV7-2
TGTGCCAGCAGCTTCCTAGCGGGCCGTGGGGCCAATGAGCAGTTCTTC
CASSFLAGRGANEQFF
>many|TRBJ1-5|NA|TRBV2
TGTGCCAGCAGTGTCGAAAGGGATCAGCCCCAGCATTTT
CASSVERDQPQHF
>NA|TRBJ1-1|TRBD1|TRBV10-3
TGTGCCATCAGTGAACCCGGGACAGGGATTTCTGGTGAAGCTTTCTTT
CAISEPGTGISGEAFF
>medium-sized|TRBJ2-5|NA|TRBV11-2
TGTGCCAGCAGCTTAGATCTGGGAGAGACCCAGTACTTC
CASSLDLGETQYF
>NA|TRBJ1-1|TRBD1|TRBV7-3
TGTGCCAGCAGCTCAGCGGACAGGGGATCTCGCACTGAAGCTTTCTTT
CASSSADRGSRTEAFF
>NA|TRBJ2-7|TRBD1|TRBV7-4
TGTGCCAGCAGCTTGGCCGGGACAGGGGGTTCCTACGAGCAGTACTTC
CASSLAGTGGSYEQYF
>NA|TRBJ1-5|NA|TRBV19
TGTGCCAGTAGTATAGTGGTTCAGGGGCAGCCCCAGCATTTT
CASSIVVQGQPQHF
>NA|TRBJ2-4|NA|TRBV7-3
TGTGCCAGCAGCTTAACAGGAAATCTAGCCAAAAACATTCAGTACTTC
CASSLTGNLAKNIQYF
>NA|TRBJ2-7|NA|TRBV2
TGTGCCAGCAGTGAGCGGGGACCCCTCGAGCAGTACTTC
CASSERGPLEQYF
>many|TRBJ2-7|NA|TRBV10-2
TGCGCCAGCAGTACAGGTTCCTCCTACGAGCAGTACTTC
CASSTGSSYEQYF
>NA|TRBJ1-2|TRBD1|TRBV5-1
TGCGCCAGCAGCACAGGACAGGGGACCGTCTATGGATACACCTTC
CASSTGQGTVYGYTF
>many|TRBJ2-1|TRBD1|TRBV6-2/TRBV6-3
TGTGCCAGCAGTCCCCAGGGACAGATTTACAATGAGCAGTTCTTC
CASSPQGQIYNEQFF
>medium-sized|TRBJ1-1|NA|TRBV7-8
TGTGCCAGCAGCCTAATTCTCGGCCTGCGTGTCATGGACACTGAAGCTTTCTTT
CASSLILGLRVMDTEAFF
>NA|TRBJ2-7|NA|TRBV5-1
TGCGCCAGCAGCCCCGGCGCGGGGCCCTACGAGCAGTACTTC
CASSPGAGPYEQYF
>few|TRBJ2-1|NA|TRBV28
TGTGCCAGCAGTTTAACTAGCTTTGAGCAGTTCTTC
CASSLTSFEQFF
>few|TRBJ2-5|TRBD2|TRBV7-2
TGTGCCAGCAGCTTAAGCGCCCCTGGGGGAGGGCAAGAGACCCAGTACTTC
CASSLSAPGGGQETQYF
>NA|TRBJ2-7|NA|TRBV10-2
TGCGCCAGCAGCTTACAGTCCTACGAGCAGTACTTC
CASSLQSYEQYF
>NA|TRBJ2-1|NA|TRBV7-8
TGTGCCAGCAGCTATCTGGCCCAACATGGTTCCTACAATGAGCAGTTCTTC
CASSYLAQHGSYNEQFF
>NA|TRBJ2-3|NA|TRBV7-6
TGTGCCAGCAGCTTTTCTTCGGACGGATCTAGCACAGATACGCAGTATTTT
CASSFSSDGSSTDTQYF
>many|TRBJ1-2|NA|TRBV24-1
TGTGCCACCAGTGATTTAGGAGCGGGTGGCTACACCTTC
CATSDLGAGGYTF
>NA|TRBJ2-2|NA|TRBV12-3/TRBV12-4
TGTGCCAGCAGTTTATTGAACACCGGGGAGCGGTTTTTT
CASSLLNTGERFF
>NA|TRBJ2-7|TRBD2|TRBV6-1
TGTGCCAGCCTGTTTGCGGCTAGCGGAAACAATGAGCAGTACTTC
CASLFAASGNNEQYF
>medium-sized|TRBJ1-1|NA|TRBV6-1
TGTGCCAGTTTCGATCTGGGGAGACTGAACACTGAAGCTTTCTTT
CASFDLGRLNTEAFF
>medium-sized|TRBJ1-6|TRBD1|TRBV12-3/TRBV12-4
TGTGCCAGCACCAGGGGGGGTGTTAATTCACCCCTCCACTTT
CASTRGGVNSPLHF
>hyperexpanded|TRBJ2-5|TRBD1|TRBV7-2
TGTGCCAGCAGCCGGGACAGGGGTTTAGAGACCCAGTACTTC
CASSRDRGLETQYF
>many|TRBJ2-1|TRBD2|TRBV10-3
TGTGCCATCGGACTAGCGGGAGGTAATGAGCAGTTCTTC
CAIGLAGGNEQFF
>NA|TRBJ2-5|TRBD2|TRBV5-1
TGCGCCAGCAGCGCGGGACTAGCGGGGGAGCAAGAGACCCAGTACTTC
CASSAGLAGEQETQYF
>medium-sized|TRBJ2-1|NA|TRBV7-3
TGTGCCAGCAGCGCGTCCAGGGGTGAGCAGTTCTTC
CASSASRGEQFF
>few|TRBJ2-1|NA|TRBV4-1
TGCGCCAGCAGCCAAGATAGAACGGGCTCCTACAATGAGCAGTTCTTC
CASSQDRTGSYNEQFF
>many|TRBJ2-5|NA|TRBV20-1
TGCAGTGCCATAACAAGAGGAGAGACCCAGTACTTC
CSAITRGETQYF
>few|TRBJ1-4|NA|TRBV4-1
TGCGCCAGCAGCCAAGATGTCCGAAGCTTTAATGAAAAACTGTTTTTT
CASSQDVRSFNEKLFF
>NA|TRBJ2-2|NA|TRBV13
TGTGCCAGCAGCTGGGTCCGGGGGACCGGGGAGCTGTTTTTT
CASSWVRGTGELFF
>few|TRBJ2-3|TRBD2|TRBV7-2
TGTGCCAGCAGCTCAGGGAGGGGAGATACGCAGTATTTT
CASSSGRGDTQYF
>many|TRBJ1-3|NA|TRBV5-6
TGTGCCAGCAGCACTCCTGGAAACACCATATATTTT
CASSTPGNTIYF
>many|TRBJ2-3|TRBD2|TRBV10-3
TGTGCCATCAGTGAGTCGCGAGTAGCGGGGGGGCCAGATACGCAGTATTTT
CAISESRVAGGPDTQYF
>large|TRBJ2-2|NA|TRBV7-8
TGTGCCAGCAGCCCTACGATCGGGGAGCTGTTTTTT
CASSPTIGELFF
>NA|TRBJ2-7|NA|TRBV30
TGTGCCTGGAGTGTTCTCAGGGGTACGTCTTACGAGCAGTACTTC
CAWSVLRGTSYEQYF